These 13 T cell receptor beta chains were all obtained from the same sample, sequenced in a study of blood T cell repertoires in COVID-19. Clones were sequenced by immunoSEQ multiplex PCR, and TCRdb holds only the in-frame ones, with some missing. The sample gives some 190,000 clones, over 65% of which show up once; around a sixth is in the top ten. The sequenced sample was peripheral blood. The receptors were gathered from a person aged 65 to 85 with COVID-19, enrolled during active disease.

The V and J genes are TRBV5-5 and TRBJ1-1; D unresolved. With 4 bases removed from V and 5 bases from J, the gap between germline ends came to 12 bases. The germline V gene has CDR1 SGHKS and CDR2 YYEKEE (reference sequence). This CDR3 is 13 amino acids long. CDR3 loop: CASSPLDGTEAFF. For the CDR3, the DNA is TGTGCCAGCAGCCCCCTCGACGGGACTGAAGCTTTCTTT.

The chain has TRBV7-2 and TRBJ1-6, with D maybe TRBD1 (5 bases). The CDR3 extends over 15 amino acids. CDR1 and CDR2 (germline): SGHTA, FQGNSA. Trimming left V 4 bases short and J 13 bases short, with 20 bases between. The CDR3 DNA sequence: TGTGCCAGCAGCTCTGAACTGGGGGGTCTTAGGCCCCTCCACTTT. Translation gives CASSSELGGLRPLHF.

The genes are TRBV30 and TRBJ1-3; unclear D gene. The germline V and J ends were trimmed by 3 bases and 1 base, with 10 bases remaining between them. This CDR3 comprises 14 residues. Looked up from germline, CDR1 is GTSNPN and CDR2 is SVGIG (reference sequence). Here the CDR3 reads CAWRPGGSGNTIYF. Here the CDR3 DNA reads TGTGCCTGGAGGCCCGGCGGTTCTGGAAACACCATATATTTT.

The V and J genes are TRBV7-2 and TRBJ2-3; D is undetermined. The V gene lost 2 bases and the J gene lost 5 bases, with 11 bases spanning the gap. From germline, CDR1 is SGHTA and CDR2 FQGNSA. This CDR3 spans 14 amino acids. The CDR3 sequence: CASSLIAVGDTQYF. For the CDR3, the DNA is TGTGCCAGCAGCTTAATTGCGGTTGGAGATACGCAGTATTTT.

The chain has TRBV28 and TRBJ2-2; D call uncertain. From germline, CDR1 is MDHEN and CDR2 SYDVKM. The ends were cut back, 2 bases at V and 1 base at J, with 11 bases in the middle. The CDR3 consists of 16 residues. The CDR3 spells CASSLRRSKNTGELFF. In DNA form, the CDR3 reads TGTGCCAGCAGTTTAAGGCGGAGTAAGAACACCGGGGAGCTGTTTTTT. Full variable domain (outside the CDR3, taken from reference TRBV28 and TRBJ2-2): DVKVTQSSRYLVKRTGEKVFLECVQDMDHENMFWYRQDPGLGLRLIYFSYDVKMKEKGDIPEGYSVSREKKERFSLILESASTNQTSMYLCASSLRRSKNTGELFFGEGSRLTVL.

The chain recombines TRBV4-2 with TRBJ2-7; 13 positions match TRBD2. The V and J ends lost 4 bases and 5 bases, in that order; junction bases with no gene match: 5. Per germline, CDR1 LGHNA and CDR2 YNFKEQ. The CDR3 loop spans 15 amino acids. The CDR3 here is CASSPTTSGRNEQYF. The CDR3 DNA follows: TGTGCCAGCAGCCCTACGACTAGCGGGAGGAACGAGCAGTACTTC.

V usage is TRBV5-4 and J usage is TRBJ1-1; D perhaps matches TRBD1 (5 bases). The germline CDR1 and CDR2 sequences are SGHNT and YYREEE (reference sequence). V was shortened by 4 bases and J by 4 bases, with 20 bases between the two germline ends. The CDR3 is made up of 16 amino acids. CDR3 residues: CASSQRGGIQSTEAFF. The CDR3 nucleotides read TGTGCCAGCAGCCAGCGGGGGGGGATCCAGAGCACTGAAGCTTTCTTT.

The gene calls are TRBV9 and TRBJ2-1; TRBD2 agrees at 13 bases. Germline V lookup: CDR1 SGDLS, CDR2 YYNGEE. The CDR3 totals 15 residues. Unmatched junction bases numbered 2, after V lost 2 bases and J lost 6 bases. CDR3 sequence (DNA): TGTGCCAGCAGCGTGACTAGCGGGGGGTTCAATGAGCAGTTCTTC. It specifies CASSVTSGGFNEQFF.

This clone was detected a few times. The V call is TRBV28, the J call TRBJ2-3, with D maybe TRBD2 (7 bases). CDR3 size: 15 residues. The V end was cut by 6 bases, the J end by 3 bases, with 16 bases between. CDR1 is MDHEN, CDR2 SYDVKM, per germline. CDR3 protein: CASSPTGRGTDTQYF. In DNA, the CDR3 is TGTGCCAGCAGCCCTACAGGGAGGGGAACAGATACGCAGTATTTT.

The chain uses TRBV6-4 and TRBJ1-1, with 7 bases fitting TRBD1. Germline V gives CDR1 MRHNA, CDR2 SNTAGT. The CDR3 covers 15 residues. The junction had 15 bases not matched to a gene; V was cut back by 3 bases and J by 11 bases. CDR3 DNA sequence: TGTGCCAGCAGTGATTACCAGGGGGGTTTGAGTTGGGCTTTCTTT. Its translation: CASSDYQGGLSWAFF.

The genes are TRBV10-3 and TRBJ2-7; 10 bases fit TRBD2. V was pared by 7 bases and J by 0 bases, with 3 bases of the junction left unmatched. Germline V gives CDR1 ENHRY, CDR2 SYGVKD. The CDR3 length is 14 residues. For the CDR3, the DNA is TGTGCCATCACCGCTAGCGGGGGCTCCTACGAGCAGTACTTC. Translating it yields CAITASGGSYEQYF.

With regard to this clone: This CDR3 is also generated by other DNA sequences in the sample. The chain couples TRBV10-3 to TRBJ1-5; 8 nucleotides align to TRBD1. This CDR3 comprises 15 residues. With V trimmed by 3 bases and J by 2 bases, 3 bases remained unmatched. In germline, CDR1 is ENHRY, CDR2 SYGVKD. The CDR3 nucleotides read TGTGCCATCAGTGAAGCAGGGGGCGGCAATCAGCCCCAGCATTTT. Translation gives CAISEAGGGNQPQHF.

The CDR3 region is CASSPTYNQPQHF. In DNA form, the CDR3 reads TGCGCCAGCAGCCCTACCTACAATCAGCCCCAGCATTTT. V and J are TRBV5-1 and TRBJ1-5; D is unresolved. The germline V gene encodes CDR1 SGHRS and CDR2 YFSETQ. V lost 4 bases and J 3 bases, leaving 8 bases between the germline ends. This CDR3 is built from 13 residues.